The 16 T cell receptor beta chains below were found in one sample sequenced in a study of identical twins. MiXCR, run by TCRdb on the 5' RACE reads, gives a single entry per CDR3 protein. Among 510,000 or so distinct CDR3 sequences listed, roughly 15% were seen once. The sample was also reused in another study, on yellow fever vaccine responses in identical twins.

The sequenced sample consisted of CD4+ T cells sorted from blood. Every receptor here comes from a woman between 18 and 30 years old in good health.

This clonotype was seen a single time. This sequence joins TRBV20-1 and TRBJ2-2; 12 nucleotides line up with TRBD1. Trimming at V came to 8 bases and at J to 5 bases, leaving 6 bases not matched to a gene. In germline, CDR1 is DFQATT, CDR2 SNEGSKA (reference sequence). The CDR3 loop spans 14 amino acids. CDR3 in amino acids: CSLRDRGQTGELFF. CDR3 DNA: TGCAGTCTGAGGGACAGGGGGCAAACCGGGGAGCTGTTTTTT.

This clonotype showed up just a few times. This chain links TRBV7-6 with TRBJ2-2, with D hard to call. This CDR3 comprises 20 residues. CDR1 SGHVS and CDR2 FNYEAQ come from the germline V gene. V lost 0 bases to trimming and J lost 3 bases, with 23 bases between them. CDR3 bases: TGTGCCAGCAGCTTAGCGTTCATGAGGACCGCGGTTCGGGACACCGGGGAGCTGTTTTTT. Translation: CASSLAFMRTAVRDTGELFF.

The chain combines TRBV12-3 or TRBV12-4 with TRBJ2-7; 9 bases line up with TRBD2. The CDR3 loop spans 15 amino acids. After removal of 4 bases from V and 4 bases from J, the junction contained 8 bases not matched to a gene. The CDR3 protein is CASSSGTSFGYEQYF. CDR3 in DNA: TGTGCCAGCAGTTCCGGGACTAGCTTCGGTTACGAGCAGTACTTC.

This chain links TRBV28 with TRBJ1-5; D not resolved. The CDR3 spans 12 residues. V shed 5 bases and J shed 12 bases, with 14 bases lying between them. Germline V lookup: CDR1 MDHEN, CDR2 SYDVKM. CDR3 sequence: CASSPPTYGQHF. Here the CDR3 DNA reads TGTGCCAGCAGTCCGCCCACCTACGGCCAGCATTTT.

This clonotype was counted ten times or more. The CDR3 DNA follows: TGCAGCGTTGCAGGAAGGGGCCGACAGGGGGAGACCCAGTACTTC. This sequence encodes CSVAGRGRQGETQYF. The chain uses TRBV29-1 and TRBJ2-5; 8 positions agree with TRBD1. The CDR3 contains 15 residues. The ends lost 4 bases at V and 5 bases at J; junction bases unmatched: 12. Looked up from germline, CDR1 is SQVTM and CDR2 is ANQGSEA.

V gene TRBV18 combines with J gene TRBJ1-5; TRBD1 aligns across 7 bases. Trimming removed 5 bases from V and 0 bases from J; junction bases left unmatched: 4. The CDR3 totals 15 residues. The V gene's germline CDR1 is KGHSH and CDR2 LQKENI. CDR3 sequence reads: CASSSGQHSNQPQHF. The DNA of the CDR3 is TGTGCCAGCTCATCGGGACAGCATAGCAATCAGCCCCAGCATTTT.

The chain couples TRBV2 to TRBJ2-5; 7 positions match TRBD2. With V trimmed by 6 bases and J by 1 base, 8 bases remained unmatched. Germline loops: CDR1 SNHLY, CDR2 FYNNEI. This CDR3 is built from 15 residues. The CDR3 DNA sequence: TGTGCCAGCAGGGCCCGGACTAGTGCCCAAGAGACCCAGTACTTC. Residues: CASRARTSAQETQYF.

The V and J genes are TRBV7-9 and TRBJ2-5, with D possibly TRBD2 on 5 matching bases. The CDR3 sequence is 14 residues long. The germline V gene has CDR1 SEHNR and CDR2 FQNEAQ (reference sequence). V was cut by 4 bases and J by 3 bases, with 12 bases left in between. CDR3 DNA sequence: TGTGCCAGCAGCTATGCGGGCACGAAAGAGACCCAGTACTTC. Translation gives CASSYAGTKETQYF.

This clonotype was counted a few times. This sequence joins TRBV3-1 and TRBJ1-1; D is uncertain. CDR3 length equals 12 residues. Trimming cost V 1 base and J 8 bases, with 8 bases left between them. Germline CDR1 LGHDT, CDR2 YNNKEL (reference sequence). CDR3 DNA sequence: TGTGCCAGCAGCCAAGTTGGGAGAGAAGCTTTCTTT. Amino acid sequence: CASSQVGREAFF.

This clonotype was found a few times. The CDR3 here is CASSLSGVGAFF. The CDR3 DNA is TGTGCCAGCAGTTTATCTGGGGTGGGAGCTTTCTTT. The chain is built from TRBV12-3 or TRBV12-4 and TRBJ1-1; D not certain. Trimming cost V 2 bases and J 10 bases, with 11 bases left between them. CDR3 length: 12 amino acids.

The V call is TRBV29-1, the J call TRBJ2-3; 13 bases match TRBD2. The CDR3 runs to 14 residues. The trim removed 7 bases at V and 4 bases at J, leaving 5 bases unmatched. Germline CDR1 reads SQVTM; CDR2 reads ANQGSEA. This chain's CDR3 is CSDGTSGIADTQYF. The CDR3 bases are TGCAGCGATGGGACTAGCGGGATAGCAGATACGCAGTATTTT.

The chain links TRBV3-1 to TRBJ2-1; D is unresolved. Germline V gene sequence: CDR1 LGHDT, CDR2 YNNKEL (reference sequence). V was clipped by 5 bases and J by 4 bases, with 12 bases between them. The CDR3 sequence is 14 residues long. The chain's CDR3 is CASSNRAAYNEQFF. CDR3 coding DNA: TGTGCCAGCAGCAACCGGGCGGCGTACAATGAGCAGTTCTTC.

This clonotype was seen only a few times. The chain joins TRBV7-9 to TRBJ2-5, with a tentative D call TRBD2 (5 bases). The CDR3 length is 13 residues. In germline, CDR1 is SEHNR, CDR2 FQNEAQ (reference sequence). V was shortened by 6 bases and J by 7 bases, with 15 bases between the two germline ends. The CDR3 coding sequence is TGTGCCAGCAGACCTATGGTCGGAGGGACCCAGTACTTC. Its translation is CASRPMVGGTQYF.

This clonotype was seen many times. The chain joins TRBV12-3 or TRBV12-4 to TRBJ2-1, with D unclear. Trimming removed 4 bases from V and 0 bases from J, with 7 bases in between. The CDR3 has 14 amino acids. CDR3 nucleotide sequence: TGTGCCAGCAGTTACTTCAGCTCCTACAATGAGCAGTTCTTC. Its protein is CASSYFSSYNEQFF.

This chain joins TRBV20-1 and TRBJ2-2, with 13 bases that match TRBD2. CDR3 length equals 15 residues. Germline V gene data show CDR1 as DFQATT and CDR2 as SNEGSKA (reference sequence). The trim removed 6 bases at V and 7 bases at J, leaving 8 bases unmatched. CDR3 sequence: CSAETSGRFGGELFF. In DNA, the CDR3 is TGCAGTGCAGAGACTAGCGGGAGGTTCGGCGGGGAGCTGTTTTTT.

The CDR3 DNA reads as TGTGCCAGCAGCCTACAGGGCTCGAGCACCGGGGAGCTGTTTTTT. It yields the protein CASSLQGSSTGELFF. The chain combines TRBV7-3 with TRBJ2-2; D might be TRBD1 (6 bases). V was clipped by 5 bases and J by 4 bases, with 14 bases between them. CDR3 length: 15 amino acids. Germline V gene lookup returns CDR1 SGHTA and CDR2 FQGTGA.